This T cell receptor (beta chain) was sequenced during a study of human T cells and chemical hapten exposure. Indicated time point: patch test 3, about 24 weeks after DPC sensitization. Treatment of the sample: therapeutic diphenylcyclopropenone sensitization with weekly scalp DPC. RNA extraction used unfractionated whole blood as the source of total RNA. The CDR3 is 15 amino acids. V shed 4 bases, J shed 6 bases, and the junction held 7 bases outside the gene matches. Germline loops: CDR1 MNHNY, CDR2 SVGAGI (reference sequence). MiXCR, run by TCRdb on the RACE reads, gives a single entry per CDR3 protein. The table has 40,000 or so distinct CDR3 sequences, 9.5% to 15% seen once. This clonotype was observed at least ten times.

This TCR came from a woman between 40 and 50 years old with alopecia areata. Some clones in this sample may be carry-over from other donors' samples. This specimen was whole blood, taken in connection with sensitization to the hapten diphenylcyclopropenone (DPC). The V call is TRBV6-6, the J call TRBJ2-3, with 10 bases fitting TRBD1. The CDR3 region has the DNA TGTGCCAGCAGTTTCCGACAGGGGGCAGGGGATACGCAGTATTTT. Translated: CASSFRQGAGDTQYF.